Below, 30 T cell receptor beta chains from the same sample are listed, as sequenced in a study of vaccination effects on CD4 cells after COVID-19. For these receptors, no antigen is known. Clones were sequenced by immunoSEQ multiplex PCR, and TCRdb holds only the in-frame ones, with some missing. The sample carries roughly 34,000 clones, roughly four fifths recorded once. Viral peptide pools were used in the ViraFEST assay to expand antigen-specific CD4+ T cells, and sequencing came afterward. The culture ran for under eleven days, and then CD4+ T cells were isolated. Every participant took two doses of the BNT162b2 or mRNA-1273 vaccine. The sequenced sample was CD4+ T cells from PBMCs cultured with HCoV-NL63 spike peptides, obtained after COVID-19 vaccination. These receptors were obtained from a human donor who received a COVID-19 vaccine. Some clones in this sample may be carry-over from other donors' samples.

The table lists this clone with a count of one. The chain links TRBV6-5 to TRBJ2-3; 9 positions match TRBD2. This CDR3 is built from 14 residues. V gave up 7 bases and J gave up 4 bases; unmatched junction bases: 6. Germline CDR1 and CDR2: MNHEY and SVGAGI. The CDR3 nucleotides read TGTGCCAGCAAAGGCGGGGGGGCCTCAGATACGCAGTATTTT. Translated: CASKGGGASDTQYF.

The CDR3 loop reads CASSLRGGVMNTEAFF. DNA for the CDR3: TGTGCCAGCAGCCTTAGGGGGGGTGTGATGAACACTGAAGCTTTCTTT. The V and J genes are TRBV11-2 and TRBJ1-1, with D possibly being TRBD1 (6 bases). The CDR3 totals 16 residues. Trimming removed 5 bases at V and 0 bases at J, with 16 bases between. In germline, CDR1 is SGHAT, CDR2 FQNNGV.

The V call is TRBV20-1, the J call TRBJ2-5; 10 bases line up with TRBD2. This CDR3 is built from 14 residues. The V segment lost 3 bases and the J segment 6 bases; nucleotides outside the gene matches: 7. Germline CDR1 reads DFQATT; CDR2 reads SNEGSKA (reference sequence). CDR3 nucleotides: TGCAGTGCTAGTCTAGCGGGGGCGTTCAAGACCCAGTACTTC. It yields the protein CSASLAGAFKTQYF.

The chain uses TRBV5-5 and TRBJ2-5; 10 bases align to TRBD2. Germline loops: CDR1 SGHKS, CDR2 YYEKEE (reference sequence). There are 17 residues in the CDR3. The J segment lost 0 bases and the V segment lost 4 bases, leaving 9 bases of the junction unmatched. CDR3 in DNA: TGTGCCAGCAGCCCGGGACTAGCGAGTCTCAACCAAGAGACCCAGTACTTC. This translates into CASSPGLASLNQETQYF. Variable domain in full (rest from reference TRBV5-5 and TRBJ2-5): DAGVTQSPTHLIKTRGQQVTLRCSPISGHKSVSWYQQVLGQGPQFIFQYYEKEERGRGNFPDRFSARQFPNYSSELNVNALLLGDSALYLCASSPGLASLNQETQYFGPGTRLLVL.

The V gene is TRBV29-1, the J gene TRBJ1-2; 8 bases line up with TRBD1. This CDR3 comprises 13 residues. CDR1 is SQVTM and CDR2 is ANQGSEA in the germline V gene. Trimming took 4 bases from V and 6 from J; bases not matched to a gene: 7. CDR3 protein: CSVVAGGFDGYTF. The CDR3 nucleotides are TGCAGCGTTGTGGCAGGGGGCTTCGATGGCTACACCTTC.

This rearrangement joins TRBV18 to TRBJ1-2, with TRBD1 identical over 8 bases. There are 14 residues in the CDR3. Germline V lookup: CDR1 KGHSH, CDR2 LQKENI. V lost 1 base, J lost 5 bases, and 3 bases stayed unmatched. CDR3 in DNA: TGTGCCAGCTCACCACGGACAGGGCCTTATGGCTACACCTTC. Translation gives CASSPRTGPYGYTF.

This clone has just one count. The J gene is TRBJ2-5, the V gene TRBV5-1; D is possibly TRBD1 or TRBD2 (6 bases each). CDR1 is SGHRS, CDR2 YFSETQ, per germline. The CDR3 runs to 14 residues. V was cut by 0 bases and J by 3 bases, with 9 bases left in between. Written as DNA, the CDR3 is TGCGCCAGCAGCTTGGTGGGGGGCAAAGAGACCCAGTACTTC. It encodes CASSLVGGKETQYF. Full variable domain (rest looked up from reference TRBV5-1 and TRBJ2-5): KAGVTQTPRYLIKTRGQQVTLSCSPISGHRSVSWYQQTPGQGLQFLFEYFSETQRNKGNFPGRFSGRQFSNSRSEMNVSTLELGDSALYLCASSLVGGKETQYFGPGTRLLVL.

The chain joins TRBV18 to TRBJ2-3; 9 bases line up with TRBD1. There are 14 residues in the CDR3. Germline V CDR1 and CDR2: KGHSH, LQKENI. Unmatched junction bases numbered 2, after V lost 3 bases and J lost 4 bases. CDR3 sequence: CASSPTGGPDTQYF. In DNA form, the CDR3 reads TGTGCCAGCTCACCGACAGGGGGTCCAGATACGCAGTATTTT.

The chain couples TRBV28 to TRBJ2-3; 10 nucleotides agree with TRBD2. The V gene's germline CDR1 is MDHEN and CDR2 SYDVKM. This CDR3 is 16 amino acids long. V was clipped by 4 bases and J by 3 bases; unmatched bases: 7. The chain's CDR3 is CASSSRLAGETDTQYF. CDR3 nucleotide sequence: TGTGCCAGCAGTTCCCGTCTAGCGGGGGAGACAGATACGCAGTATTTT.

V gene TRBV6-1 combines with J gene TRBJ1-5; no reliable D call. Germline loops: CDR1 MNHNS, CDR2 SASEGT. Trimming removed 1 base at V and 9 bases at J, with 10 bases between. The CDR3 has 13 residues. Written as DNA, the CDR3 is TGTGCCAGCAGTGAAGGGATTAGGTGGCCCCAGCATTTT. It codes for CASSEGIRWPQHF.

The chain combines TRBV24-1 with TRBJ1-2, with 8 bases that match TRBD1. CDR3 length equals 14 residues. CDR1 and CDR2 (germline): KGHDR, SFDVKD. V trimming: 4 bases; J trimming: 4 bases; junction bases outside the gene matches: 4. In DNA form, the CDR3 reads TGTGCCACCAGTGACTCCGGGACAGGCTATGGCTACACCTTC. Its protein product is CATSDSGTGYGYTF.

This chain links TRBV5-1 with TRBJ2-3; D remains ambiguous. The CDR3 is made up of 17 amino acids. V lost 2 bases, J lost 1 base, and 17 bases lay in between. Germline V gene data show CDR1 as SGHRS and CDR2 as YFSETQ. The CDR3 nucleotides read TGCGCCAGCAGCTTTGCGACTGGCGGCGGCCGCACAGATACGCAGTATTTT. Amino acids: CASSFATGGGRTDTQYF. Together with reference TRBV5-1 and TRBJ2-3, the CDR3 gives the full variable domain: KAGVTQTPRYLIKTRGQQVTLSCSPISGHRSVSWYQQTPGQGLQFLFEYFSETQRNKGNFPGRFSGRQFSNSRSEMNVSTLELGDSALYLCASSFATGGGRTDTQYFGPGTRLTVL.

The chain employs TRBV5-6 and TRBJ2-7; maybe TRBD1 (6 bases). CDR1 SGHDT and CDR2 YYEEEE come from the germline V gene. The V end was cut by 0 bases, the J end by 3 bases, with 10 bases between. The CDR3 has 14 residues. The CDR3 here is CASSLAGQLYEQYV. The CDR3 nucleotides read TGTGCCAGCAGCTTGGCGGGACAACTCTACGAGCAGTACGTC.

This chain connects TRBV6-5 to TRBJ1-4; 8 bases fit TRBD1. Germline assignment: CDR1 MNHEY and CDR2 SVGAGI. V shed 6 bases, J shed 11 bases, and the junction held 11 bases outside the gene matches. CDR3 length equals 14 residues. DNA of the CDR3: TGTGCCAGCAGGGGGACAGGTCGGGCCGGTAAACTGTTTTTT. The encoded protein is CASRGTGRAGKLFF.

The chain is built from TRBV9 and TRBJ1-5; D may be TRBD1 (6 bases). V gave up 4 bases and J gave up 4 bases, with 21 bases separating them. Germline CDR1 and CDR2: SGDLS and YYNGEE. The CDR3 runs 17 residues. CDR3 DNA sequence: TGTGCCAGCAGCCCGGGAGAGGGCAGGGGTTGGAATCAGCCCCAGCATTTT. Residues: CASSPGEGRGWNQPQHF. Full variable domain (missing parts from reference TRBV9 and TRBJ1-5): DSGVTQTPKHLITATGQRVTLRCSPRSGDLSVYWYQQSLDQGLQFLIQYYNGEERAKGNILERFSAQQFPDLHSELNLSSLELGDSALYFCASSPGEGRGWNQPQHFGDGTRLSIL.

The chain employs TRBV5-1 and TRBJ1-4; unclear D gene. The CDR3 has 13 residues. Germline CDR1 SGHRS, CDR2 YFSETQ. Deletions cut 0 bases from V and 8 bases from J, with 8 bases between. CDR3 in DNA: TGCGCCAGCAGCTTGGGACCCGGGGAAAAACTGTTTTTT. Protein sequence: CASSLGPGEKLFF.

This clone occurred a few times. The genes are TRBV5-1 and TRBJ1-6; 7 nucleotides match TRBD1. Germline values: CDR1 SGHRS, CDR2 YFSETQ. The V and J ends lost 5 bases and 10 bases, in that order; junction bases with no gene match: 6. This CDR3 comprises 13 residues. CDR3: CASREDRPSPLHF. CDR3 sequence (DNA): TGCGCCAGCAGGGAGGACAGGCCGTCACCCCTCCACTTT.

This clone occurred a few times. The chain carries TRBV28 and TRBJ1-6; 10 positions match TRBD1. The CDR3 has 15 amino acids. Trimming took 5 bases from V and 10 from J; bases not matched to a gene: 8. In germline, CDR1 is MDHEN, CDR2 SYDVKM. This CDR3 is CASSRPGTGVSPLHF. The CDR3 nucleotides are TGTGCCAGCAGTAGACCCGGGACAGGGGTCTCACCCCTCCACTTT.

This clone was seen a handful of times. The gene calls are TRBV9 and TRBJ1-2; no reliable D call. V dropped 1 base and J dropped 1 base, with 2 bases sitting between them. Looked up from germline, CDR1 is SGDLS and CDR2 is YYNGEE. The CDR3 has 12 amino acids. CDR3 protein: CASSVYNYGYTF. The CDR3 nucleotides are TGTGCCAGCAGCGTATATAACTATGGCTACACCTTC.

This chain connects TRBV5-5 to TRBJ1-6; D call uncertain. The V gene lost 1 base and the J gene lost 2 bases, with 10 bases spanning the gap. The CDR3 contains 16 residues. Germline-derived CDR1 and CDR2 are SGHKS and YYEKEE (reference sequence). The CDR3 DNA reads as TGTGCCAGCAGCTTGTTCGGGGTTACCTATAATTCACCCCTCCACTTT. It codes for CASSLFGVTYNSPLHF.

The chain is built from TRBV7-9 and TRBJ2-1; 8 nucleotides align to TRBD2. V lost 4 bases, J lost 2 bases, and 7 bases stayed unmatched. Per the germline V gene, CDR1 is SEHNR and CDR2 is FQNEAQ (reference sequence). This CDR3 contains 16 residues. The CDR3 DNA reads TGTGCCAGCAGCTCGGGGGGGGGCCGGACCTACAATGAGCAGTTCTTC. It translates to CASSSGGGRTYNEQFF.

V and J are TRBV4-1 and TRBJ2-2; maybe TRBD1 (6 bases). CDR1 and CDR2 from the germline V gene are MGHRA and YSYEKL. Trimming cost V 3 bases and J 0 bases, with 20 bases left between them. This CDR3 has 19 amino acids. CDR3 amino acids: CASSHPTGHQNSNTGELFF. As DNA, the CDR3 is TGCGCCAGCAGCCACCCGACAGGACACCAAAACTCGAACACCGGGGAGCTGTTTTTT.

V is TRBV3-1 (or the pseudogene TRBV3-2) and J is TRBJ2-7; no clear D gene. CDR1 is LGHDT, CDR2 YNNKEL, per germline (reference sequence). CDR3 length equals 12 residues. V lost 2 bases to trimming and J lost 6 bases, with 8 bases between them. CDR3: CASSQTSGEQYV. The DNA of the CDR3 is TGTGCCAGCAGCCAAACATCGGGCGAGCAGTACGTC.

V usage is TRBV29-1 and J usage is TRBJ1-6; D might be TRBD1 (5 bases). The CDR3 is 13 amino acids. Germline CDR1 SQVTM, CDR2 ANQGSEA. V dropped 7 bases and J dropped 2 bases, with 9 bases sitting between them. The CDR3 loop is CSATTAYNSPLHF. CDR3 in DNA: TGCAGCGCCACGACAGCCTATAATTCACCCCTCCACTTT.

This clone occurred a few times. CDR3 residues: CASSLAGQGDYGYTF. The CDR3 coding sequence is TGCGCCAGCAGCTTGGCGGGACAGGGGGATTATGGCTACACCTTC. The V call is TRBV5-1, the J call TRBJ1-2; 11 positions match TRBD1. The CDR3 has 15 amino acids. The J segment lost 5 bases and the V segment lost 0 bases, leaving 3 bases of the junction unmatched. In germline, CDR1 is SGHRS, CDR2 YFSETQ.

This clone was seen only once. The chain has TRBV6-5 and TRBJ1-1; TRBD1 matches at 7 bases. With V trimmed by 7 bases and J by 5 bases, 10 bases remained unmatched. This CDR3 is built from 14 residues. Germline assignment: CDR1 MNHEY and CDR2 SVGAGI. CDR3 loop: CASIPRGMWTEAFF. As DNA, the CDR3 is TGTGCCAGCATCCCCAGGGGGATGTGGACTGAAGCTTTCTTT.

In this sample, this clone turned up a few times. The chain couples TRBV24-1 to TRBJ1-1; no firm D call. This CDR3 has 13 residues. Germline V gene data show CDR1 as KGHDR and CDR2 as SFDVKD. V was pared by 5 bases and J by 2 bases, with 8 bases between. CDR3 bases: TGTGCCACCAGTGCGCCCAGCAACACTGAAGCTTTCTTT. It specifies CATSAPSNTEAFF.

The CDR3 region is CASSLLAGETDTQYF. CDR3 DNA: TGTGCCAGCAGCTTGTTGGCGGGGGAAACAGATACGCAGTATTTT. The gene calls are TRBV5-6 and TRBJ2-3, with TRBD2 identical over 7 bases. CDR3 size: 15 residues. The trim removed 1 base at V and 3 bases at J, leaving 5 bases unmatched. Germline lookup yields CDR1 SGHDT and CDR2 YYEEEE. Based on the CDR3 plus reference TRBV5-6 and TRBJ2-3, the full variable domain is DAGVTQSPTHLIKTRGQQVTLRCSPKSGHDTVSWYQQALGQGPQFIFQYYEEEERQRGNFPDRFSGHQFPNYSSELNVNALLLGDSALYLCASSLLAGETDTQYFGPGTRLTVL.

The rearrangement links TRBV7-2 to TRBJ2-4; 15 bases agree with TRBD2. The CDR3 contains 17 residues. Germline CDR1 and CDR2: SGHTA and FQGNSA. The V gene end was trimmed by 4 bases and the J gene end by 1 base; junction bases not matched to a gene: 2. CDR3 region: CASSSGLAGGAKNIQYF. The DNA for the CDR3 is TGTGCCAGCAGCTCCGGACTAGCGGGGGGGGCCAAAAACATTCAGTACTTC.

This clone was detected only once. The CDR3: CASSPFGSSYEQYV. The CDR3 DNA sequence: TGTGCCAGCTCACCATTTGGGAGCTCCTACGAGCAGTACGTC. J is TRBJ2-7 and V is TRBV18, with D tentatively TRBD2 (5 bases). Germline lookup yields CDR1 KGHSH and CDR2 LQKENI. The CDR3 contains 14 residues. Trimming stripped 2 bases from V and 0 bases from J, with 8 bases between.